These 27 T cell receptor beta chains originate from one sample sequenced in a study of cytomegalovirus exposure and HLA in healthy donors. Vbeta (60) and Jbeta (13) primers were used in the PCR. The table came from immunoSEQ multiplex PCR; TCRdb's copy has only in-frame clones and leaves some out. In the table there are about 150,000 clones, around 80% of which are singletons. The sequenced sample was PBMCs. The receptors shown here come from a man between 18 and 29 years old in good health and CMV-seropositive.

This chain connects TRBV4-1 to TRBJ1-1; D call uncertain. Germline loops: CDR1 MGHRA, CDR2 YSYEKL. The CDR3 loop spans 13 amino acids. Trimming shortened V by 4 bases and J by 5 bases, and 11 bases separated the two germline ends. Written as DNA, the CDR3 is TGCGCCAGCAGCCTAAACGACGGGACTGAAGCTTTCTTT. Translating gives CASSLNDGTEAFF.

The genes are TRBV30 and TRBJ2-1; 8 positions match TRBD2. The CDR3 contains 15 residues. V trimming: 0 bases; J trimming: 7 bases; junction bases outside the gene matches: 8. In germline, CDR1 is GTSNPN, CDR2 SVGIG (reference sequence). The CDR3 sequence is CAWSVLVAGQNEQFF. As DNA, the CDR3 is TGTGCCTGGAGTGTTTTGGTAGCGGGACAAAATGAGCAGTTCTTC. Filled out from reference TRBV30 and TRBJ2-1, the complete variable domain reads SQTIHQWPATLVQPVGSPLSLECTVEGTSNPNLYWYRQAAGRGLQLLFYSVGIGQISSEVPQNLSASRPQDRQFILSSKKLLLSDSGFYLCAWSVLVAGQNEQFFGPGTRLTVL.

In its sample, this clone was seen a few times. The rearrangement joins TRBV2 to TRBJ2-5; weak D call: TRBD2 (5 bases). The V gene's germline CDR1 is SNHLY and CDR2 FYNNEI. The CDR3 runs to 16 residues. V gave up 0 bases and J gave up 5 bases, with 16 bases separating them. CDR3 protein: CASSEARAGVGETQYF. Here the CDR3 DNA reads TGTGCCAGCAGTGAAGCAAGGGCGGGCGTGGGGGAGACCCAGTACTTC.

The chain employs TRBV28 and TRBJ2-1, with 8 nucleotides matching TRBD2. V was clipped by 6 bases and J by 8 bases; unmatched bases: 9. Germline assignment: CDR1 MDHEN and CDR2 SYDVKM. This CDR3 comprises 14 residues. CDR3: CASSQAGTRYEQFF. The CDR3 nucleotides are TGTGCCAGCAGCCAAGCCGGGACTAGGTATGAGCAGTTCTTC. The full variable domain, its missing parts supplied by reference TRBV28 and TRBJ2-1, is DVKVTQSSRYLVKRTGEKVFLECVQDMDHENMFWYRQDPGLGLRLIYFSYDVKMKEKGDIPEGYSVSREKKERFSLILESASTNQTSMYLCASSQAGTRYEQFFGPGTRLTVL.

The chain is built from TRBV7-3 and TRBJ2-4, with 8 positions matching TRBD1. Germline assignment: CDR1 SGHTA and CDR2 FQGTGA. J lost 1 base, V lost 3 bases, and 8 bases had no gene match. The CDR3 runs to 17 residues. The CDR3 nucleotides are TGTGCCAGCAGCTTTAAAGGACAGGGTAATGCCAAAAACATTCAGTACTTC. Its translation: CASSFKGQGNAKNIQYF.

V gene TRBV6-4 combines with J gene TRBJ1-1, with 8 bases aligning to TRBD1. V lost 6 bases, J lost 7 bases, and 13 bases stayed unmatched. The CDR3 loop spans 15 amino acids. Germline assignment: CDR1 MRHNA and CDR2 SNTAGT. The CDR3 loop is CASSLPGQEPFEAFF. As DNA, the CDR3 is TGTGCCAGCAGCCTACCGGGACAGGAGCCATTTGAAGCTTTCTTT.

V is TRBV28 and J is TRBJ2-1; D is undetermined. This CDR3 spans 14 amino acids. V was trimmed by 6 bases and J by 5 bases, leaving 14 bases between them. CDR1 and CDR2 from the germline V gene are MDHEN and SYDVKM. The CDR3 loop reads CASRKPSRHNEQFF. CDR3 sequence (DNA): TGTGCCAGCAGAAAACCCTCGAGGCACAATGAGCAGTTCTTC. Full variable domain (remainder filled in from reference TRBV28 and TRBJ2-1): DVKVTQSSRYLVKRTGEKVFLECVQDMDHENMFWYRQDPGLGLRLIYFSYDVKMKEKGDIPEGYSVSREKKERFSLILESASTNQTSMYLCASRKPSRHNEQFFGPGTRLTVL.

CDR3: CASSRYYSTSGRYNEQFF. The CDR3 region has the DNA TGTGCCAGCTCACGGTACTACTCGACTAGCGGGCGCTACAATGAGCAGTTCTTC. J is TRBJ2-1 and V is TRBV2, with 10 nucleotides matching TRBD2. The CDR3 has 18 residues. The germline V gene encodes CDR1 SNHLY and CDR2 FYNNEI. J lost 3 bases, V lost 8 bases, and 16 bases had no gene match. Full variable domain (missing parts from reference TRBV2 and TRBJ2-1): EPEVTQTPSHQVTQMGQEVILRCVPISNHLYFYWYRQILGQKVEFLVSFYNNEISEKSEIFDDQFSVERPDGSNFTLKIRSTKLEDSAMYFCASSRYYSTSGRYNEQFFGPGTRLTVL.

The chain links TRBV2 to TRBJ2-7, with 7 bases identical to TRBD1. V lost 6 bases and J lost 0; bases outside the gene matches: 8. This CDR3 comprises 15 residues. Germline-derived CDR1 and CDR2 are SNHLY and FYNNEI. Here the CDR3 reads CASSGYRDSSYEQYF. The CDR3 nucleotides are TGTGCCAGCAGCGGATACCGGGACAGCTCCTACGAGCAGTACTTC. Full variable domain (rest looked up from reference TRBV2 and TRBJ2-7): EPEVTQTPSHQVTQMGQEVILRCVPISNHLYFYWYRQILGQKVEFLVSFYNNEISEKSEIFDDQFSVERPDGSNFTLKIRSTKLEDSAMYFCASSGYRDSSYEQYFGPGTRLTVT.

J is TRBJ2-5 and V is TRBV11-2, with D possibly being TRBD1 (5 bases). Germline V gene sequence: CDR1 SGHAT, CDR2 FQNNGV. The V end was cut by 3 bases, the J end by 2 bases, with 13 bases between. The CDR3 spans 15 residues. CDR3 amino acids: CASSFPEAGQETQYF. CDR3 DNA sequence: TGTGCCAGCAGCTTTCCAGAGGCAGGGCAAGAGACCCAGTACTTC.

V and J are TRBV5-1 and TRBJ2-3; weak D call: TRBD2 (5 bases). This CDR3 region has 13 residues. Per germline, CDR1 SGHRS and CDR2 YFSETQ. With 5 bases removed from V and 3 bases from J, the gap between germline ends came to 10 bases. CDR3 in amino acids: CASSWELTDTQYF. The CDR3 DNA is TGCGCCAGCAGTTGGGAGTTGACAGATACGCAGTATTTT.

This sequence joins TRBV4-1 and TRBJ1-4, with D uncertain. CDR1 and CDR2 from the germline V gene are MGHRA and YSYEKL. This CDR3 is 16 amino acids long. Between the trimmed V and J ends, which lost 1 base and 8 bases, there was a span of 17 bases. The CDR3, as DNA: TGCGCCAGCAGCCAAGTTGTCATGGCGGTAGGCGAAAAACTGTTTTTT. Encoded protein: CASSQVVMAVGEKLFF.

The CDR3 loop reads CASSEGPRSQPQHF. For the CDR3, the DNA is TGTGCCAGCAGTGAAGGCCCGCGAAGTCAGCCCCAGCATTTT. J is TRBJ1-5 and V is TRBV6-1; D gene ambiguous. The germline V gene encodes CDR1 MNHNS and CDR2 SASEGT. Trimming pared 1 base from V and 6 bases from J, leaving 10 bases between. The CDR3 covers 14 residues.

The chain has TRBV2 and TRBJ2-1; TRBD2 agrees at 7 bases. This CDR3 region has 14 residues. From germline, CDR1 is SNHLY and CDR2 FYNNEI. V lost 5 bases, J lost 9 bases, and 10 bases stayed unmatched. CDR3 DNA: TGTGCCAGCAGTCACCAGCGGGAATCGTGTGAGCAGTTCTTC. Translated, it gives CASSHQRESCEQFF.

This clone has only a few counts. The V call is TRBV10-2, the J call TRBJ2-7; 9 nucleotides line up with TRBD2. This CDR3 is 15 amino acids long. Germline CDR1 and CDR2: WSHSY and SAAADI. With V trimmed by 8 bases and J by 2 bases, 10 bases remained unmatched. CDR3 nucleotides: TGCGCCAGCTCGCAGGGCCTAGCGGGGCCCTACGAGCAGTACTTC. This codes for CASSQGLAGPYEQYF.

J is TRBJ1-2 and V is TRBV28; 8 positions match TRBD1. Trimming took 2 bases from V and 7 from J; bases not matched to a gene: 9. Germline V lookup: CDR1 MDHEN, CDR2 SYDVKM. The CDR3 consists of 15 residues. The CDR3 here is CASSLLPIGTGGYTF. The CDR3 DNA follows: TGTGCCAGCAGTTTACTCCCGATCGGGACAGGTGGCTACACCTTC.

V and J are TRBV4-1 and TRBJ2-7; TRBD2 might be the D (6 bases). V lost 3 bases, J lost 12 bases, and 21 bases lay in between. CDR1 MGHRA and CDR2 YSYEKL come from the germline V gene. The CDR3 spans 14 residues. The CDR3 loop is CASSHRASEKWLYF. In nucleotides, the CDR3 is TGCGCCAGCAGCCATCGGGCTAGCGAAAAGTGGTTGTACTTC.

This clone has a single count. The J gene is TRBJ2-1, the V gene TRBV7-3; TRBD2 agrees at 12 bases. Trimming took 5 bases from V and 7 from J; bases not matched to a gene: 3. Per germline, CDR1 SGHTA and CDR2 FQGTGA. The CDR3 spans 14 residues. The CDR3 protein is CASSLAGGPNEQFF. The DNA of the CDR3 is TGTGCCAGCAGCCTAGCGGGAGGGCCGAATGAGCAGTTCTTC.

V is TRBV25-1 and J is TRBJ2-3, with 7 positions matching TRBD1. J lost 2 bases, V lost 4 bases, and 6 bases had no gene match. CDR1 and CDR2 (germline): MGHDK, SYGVNS. The CDR3 covers 15 residues. CDR3 amino acids: CASSGGTDYTDTQYF. CDR3 in DNA: TGTGCCAGCAGTGGAGGGACAGACTACACAGATACGCAGTATTTT.

The CDR3 sequence is CASSYSGGTQETQYF. CDR3 nucleotide sequence: TGCGCCAGCAGTTATAGCGGGGGGACCCAAGAGACCCAGTACTTC. The rearrangement links TRBV5-1 to TRBJ2-5; TRBD2 agrees at 10 bases. The CDR3 covers 15 residues. V lost 5 bases to trimming and J lost 1 base; unmatched junction nucleotides: 5. Germline V gene data show CDR1 as SGHRS and CDR2 as YFSETQ.

The rearrangement joins TRBV29-1 to TRBJ1-2, with unresolved D. The germline V gene encodes CDR1 SQVTM and CDR2 ANQGSEA. The CDR3 contains 14 residues. Deletions cut 6 bases from V and 7 bases from J, with 21 bases between. The CDR3 DNA reads as TGCAGCGTCACTAAGCCTAACCTAATTTTTGGCTACACCTTC. It codes for CSVTKPNLIFGYTF.

This sequence joins TRBV4-1 and TRBJ2-7, with 7 bases matching TRBD2. Looked up from germline, CDR1 is MGHRA and CDR2 is YSYEKL. With V trimmed by 6 bases and J by 1 base, 6 bases remained unmatched. This CDR3 contains 14 residues. The CDR3 sequence is CASRTGTNSYEQYF. The CDR3 DNA reads as TGCGCCAGCAGAACCGGGACTAATTCCTACGAGCAGTACTTC.

V and J are TRBV27 and TRBJ1-1; 7 bases are a match to TRBD1. The CDR3 contains 14 residues. V dropped 6 bases and J dropped 2; count of bases not matched to a gene: 6. The germline V gene encodes CDR1 MNHEY and CDR2 SMNVEV (reference sequence). CDR3 residues: CASRTGQLNTEAFF. The CDR3 coding sequence is TGTGCCAGCAGGACGGGACAGCTAAACACTGAAGCTTTCTTT.

V usage is TRBV7-9 and J usage is TRBJ2-2; the D gene is possibly TRBD1 (6 bases). Germline CDR1 SEHNR, CDR2 FQNEAQ (reference sequence). Trimming removed 5 bases at V and 6 bases at J, with 13 bases between. This CDR3 contains 14 residues. The CDR3 DNA reads TGTGCCAGCAGCAAACAGGGATCGTCCGGGGAGCTGTTTTTT. Residues: CASSKQGSSGELFF.

The V and J genes are TRBV28 and TRBJ1-5, with D uncertain. The germline V gene has CDR1 MDHEN and CDR2 SYDVKM. The CDR3 covers 13 residues. The germline V and J ends were trimmed by 3 bases and 4 bases, with 7 bases remaining between them. CDR3 sequence (DNA): TGTGCCAGCAGTTTCAAGAGGAATCAGCCCCAGCATTTT. Protein: CASSFKRNQPQHF.

This sequence joins TRBV29-1 and TRBJ2-1; 15 nucleotides agree with TRBD2. The CDR3 has 15 residues. Germline loops: CDR1 SQVTM, CDR2 ANQGSEA. With V trimmed by 5 bases and J by 6 bases, 5 bases remained unmatched. The CDR3 DNA reads as TGCAGCGTTACCCCGGGACTAGCGGGAGGCAATGAGCAGTTCTTC. The encoded protein is CSVTPGLAGGNEQFF.

V usage is TRBV6-5 and J usage is TRBJ1-1, with no clear D. Germline-derived CDR1 and CDR2 are MNHEY and SVGAGI. The CDR3 totals 14 residues. V was trimmed by 2 bases and J by 0 bases, leaving 7 bases between them. This CDR3 reads CASSYERLNTEAFF. Here the CDR3 DNA reads TGTGCCAGCAGTTACGAGCGGCTGAACACTGAAGCTTTCTTT.